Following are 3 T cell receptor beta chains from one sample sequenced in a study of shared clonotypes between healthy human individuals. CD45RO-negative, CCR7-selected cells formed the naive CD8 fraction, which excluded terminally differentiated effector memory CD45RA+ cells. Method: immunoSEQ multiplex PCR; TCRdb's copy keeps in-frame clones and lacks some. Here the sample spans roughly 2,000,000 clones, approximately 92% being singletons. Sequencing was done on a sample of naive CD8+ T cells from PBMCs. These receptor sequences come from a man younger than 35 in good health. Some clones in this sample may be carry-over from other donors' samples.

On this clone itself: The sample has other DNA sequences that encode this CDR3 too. The CDR3 DNA reads TGTGCCAGCAGTCTTCAAGAGACCCAGTACTTC. Encoded protein: CASSLQETQYF. The rearrangement links TRBV28 to TRBJ2-5; D gene ambiguous. The CDR3 sequence is 11 residues long. Germline CDR1 and CDR2: MDHEN and SYDVKM. V was cut by 5 bases and J by 2 bases, with 3 bases left in between.

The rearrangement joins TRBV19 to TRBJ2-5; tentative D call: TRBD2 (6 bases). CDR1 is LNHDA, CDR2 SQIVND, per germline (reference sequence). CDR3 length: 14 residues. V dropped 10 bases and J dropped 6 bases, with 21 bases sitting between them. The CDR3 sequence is CATREGGIMKTQYF. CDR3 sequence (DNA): TGTGCCACCCGAGAGGGCGGGATCATGAAGACCCAGTACTTC.

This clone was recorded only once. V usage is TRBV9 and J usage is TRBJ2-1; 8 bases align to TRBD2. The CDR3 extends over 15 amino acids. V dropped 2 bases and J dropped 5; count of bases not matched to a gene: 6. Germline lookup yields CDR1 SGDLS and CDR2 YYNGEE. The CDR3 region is CASSVGGRTHNEQFF. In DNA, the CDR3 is TGTGCCAGCAGCGTTGGCGGGAGGACCCACAATGAGCAGTTCTTC.